This T cell receptor beta chain stems from a study of blood T cell repertoires in COVID-19. Study details: Donors in the United States, Italy and Spain gave samples during acute or convalescent COVID-19. PBMCs, B-cell-depleted T cells, or T cells were the source of the cDNA or gDNA that made up the material.

Followed longitudinally, the Seattle patients had been enrolled during active infection. Per the original data handling: Reference gene primer amplification in the assay estimated nucleated cell counts. Repertoires were generated with immunoSEQ multiplex PCR, while TCRdb's copy carries only in-frame clones and drops some. V and J calls and clone size come straight from that table; D and trimming were deduced from the DNA. Of about 120,000 clones listed, about 90% are singletons. Germline CDR1 and CDR2: SQVTM and ANQGSEA. J lost 1 base, V lost 3 bases, and 6 bases had no gene match. The CDR3 runs 16 residues.

Sequencing was done on a sample of peripheral blood. The receptor comes from an older woman with COVID-19, enrolled during active disease. J is TRBJ2-3 and V is TRBV29-1, with TRBD2 identical over 11 bases. The CDR3 coding sequence is TGCAGCGTTGACCTAGCGGGGGGTTCAGGCACAGATACGCAGTATTTT. It codes for CSVDLAGGSGTDTQYF.